These 30 T cell receptor beta chains share one sample of origin, sequenced in a study of tumor-infiltrating lymphocytes in primary liver carcinoma. The blood RNA (from unsorted whole blood) was obtained, and germline DNA was also extracted. Starting material of 450 to 500 ng total RNA yielded TCR beta cDNA via a constant-region primer. Three nested multiplex PCR rounds of slightly modified ARM-PCR generated TCR beta libraries. Primers for the first two PCR rounds were TRBV1-TRBV30 forward primers and a C-beta reverse primer (roughly 10 cycles per round). One entry per CDR3 protein results from TCRdb running MiXCR on the multiplex PCR reads. The sample holds approximately 340,000 distinct CDR3 sequences, approximately 64% seen once. The specimen sequenced was peripheral blood. The receptors shown here come from a middle-aged man with primary liver carcinoma and hepatitis B virus infection.

A note on this clonotype: Just one base apart from a much larger clone, this may be a read error. The chain is built from TRBV10-3 and TRBJ2-7, with TRBD1 matching over 12 bases. J was trimmed by 5 bases and V by 5 bases; bases with no gene match: 4. The CDR3 runs 14 residues. Germline lookup yields CDR1 ENHRY and CDR2 SYGVKD. The CDR3 DNA follows: TGTGCCATCAGTACCGGGACAGGGGGCCACGAGCAGTACTTC. It translates to CAISTGTGGHEQYF.

Concerning this clonotype itself: A much more abundant neighbour one base away suggests this may be a read error. The rearrangement uses TRBV6-2 or TRBV6-3 and TRBJ2-1; 7 positions match TRBD2. Germline V gene sequence: CDR1 MNHEY, CDR2 SVGEGT. With 8 bases clipped from V and 7 bases from J, the junction kept 11 bases outside the gene matches. CDR3 size: 14 residues. The CDR3 nucleotides are TGTGCCAGCGAACTAGCGCGAGTGGAAAATGAGCAGTTCTTC. The encoded protein is CASELARVENEQFF.

This clonotype was recorded many times. The V call is TRBV6-2 or TRBV6-3, the J call TRBJ2-7; D is uncertain. The V end lost 5 bases, the J end lost 0 bases, and 14 bases lay between the germline ends. The CDR3 contains 15 residues. Germline CDR1 is MNHEY and CDR2 is SVGEGT. The CDR3 protein is CASSRLLPPSYEQYF. The CDR3 DNA is TGTGCCAGCAGTAGACTCCTGCCGCCCTCCTACGAGCAGTACTTC.

Concerning this clonotype: One junction end does not reproduce the germline sequence, and a read error may be involved. The J gene is TRBJ2-7, the V gene TRBV10-3; D ambiguous. This CDR3 contains 12 residues. Germline V lookup: CDR1 ENHRY, CDR2 SYGVKD. The chain's CDR3 is CVISDSGGDQYF. The CDR3 DNA reads as TGTGTCATCAGTGACTCTGGCGGCGACCAGTACTTC.

In its sample, this clonotype was seen a few times. The V call is TRBV5-6, the J call TRBJ2-7, with D perhaps given as TRBD1 or TRBD2 (5 bases each). The CDR3 consists of 12 residues. From germline, CDR1 is SGHDT and CDR2 YYEEEE. Trimming pared 0 bases from V and 9 bases from J, leaving 10 bases between. The CDR3 DNA is TGTGCCAGCAGCTTGGCCTCTGGGGGGCAGTACTTC. This gives the protein CASSLASGGQYF.

The sample holds many counts of this clonotype. The genes are TRBV4-1 and TRBJ2-2; D is possibly TRBD2 (6 bases). Trimming cost V 0 bases and J 1 base, with 12 bases left between them. Germline-derived CDR1 and CDR2 are MGHRA and YSYEKL. The CDR3 runs to 17 residues. This chain's CDR3 is CASSQELAGLNTGELFF. The CDR3 bases are TGCGCCAGCAGCCAAGAATTGGCGGGGCTGAACACCGGGGAGCTGTTTTTT.

This clonotype was seen at least ten times. The V call is TRBV4-1, the J call TRBJ1-2, with D possibly TRBD1 on 5 matching bases. V lost 0 bases to trimming and J lost 3 bases, with 8 bases between them. The CDR3 has 14 residues. Germline V CDR1 and CDR2: MGHRA, YSYEKL. CDR3 nucleotides: TGCGCCAGCAGCCAAGATGGGGCGGACTATGGCTACACCTTC. Translation: CASSQDGADYGYTF.

To note about this clonotype: No conserved phenylalanine or tryptophan ends this CDR3, so it is likely a read error. The rearrangement uses TRBV11-2 and TRBJ2-2; tentative D call: TRBD1 (6 bases). V lost 6 bases, J lost 7 bases, and 15 bases lay in between. The V gene's germline CDR1 is SGHAT and CDR2 FQNNGV. The CDR3 covers 14 residues. In DNA form, the CDR3 reads TGTGCCAGCAGTTCTCAGGGACAAATCGGGGAGCTGTTTTCT. It is translated as CASSSQGQIGELFS.

Note on this clonotype: A much larger clone lies a single base off, so this may be a read error. The V gene is TRBV29-1, the J gene TRBJ2-2; the match to TRBD2 covers 7 bases. CDR1 is SQVTM and CDR2 is ANQGSEA in the germline V gene. This CDR3 contains 12 residues. The CDR3 is CSGGGSTGGLFF. For the CDR3, the DNA is TGCAGCGGGGGAGGGAGCACCGGGGGGCTGTTTTTT.

Comments on this clonotype: Mismatch with germline at one junction end may stem from a read error. The chain links TRBV11-2 to TRBJ2-3; D ambiguous. CDR3 size: 18 residues. Germline V gene lookup returns CDR1 SGHAT and CDR2 FQNNGV. The CDR3 region is CASSSTLRQDSGTDTQYF. The CDR3 DNA sequence: TGTGCCAGCAGCTCCACCCTCCGCCAGGATAGTGGCACGGATACGCAGTATTTT.

As for this clonotype: Mismatch with germline at one junction end may stem from a read error. The chain links TRBV6-5 to TRBJ1-6; D not certain. Per the germline V gene, CDR1 is MNHEY and CDR2 is SVGAGI. The CDR3 extends over 14 amino acids. CDR3 sequence reads: CANSYSGRNSPIHF. In DNA, the CDR3 is TGTGCCAACAGTTACTCTGGGAGGAATTCACCCATCCACTTT.

The genes are TRBV11-2 and TRBJ2-3; 7 bases are a match to TRBD2. This CDR3 comprises 17 residues. The trim removed 5 bases at V and 5 bases at J, leaving 16 bases unmatched. CDR1 and CDR2 (germline): SGHAT, FQNNGV. CDR3 region: CASSLKGLSGPQDTQYF. The CDR3, as DNA: TGTGCCAGCAGCCTCAAGGGACTATCGGGGCCCCAAGATACGCAGTATTTT.

Comments on this clonotype: Mismatch with germline at one junction end may stem from a read error. The chain is built from TRBV11-2 and TRBJ2-7, with D possibly being TRBD2 (6 bases). This CDR3 contains 18 residues. Germline V gene data show CDR1 as SGHAT and CDR2 as FQNNGV. The CDR3 loop is CAISLHPRTGGTSYEQYF. CDR3 DNA sequence: TGTGCCATCAGCTTACACCCCCGGACTGGCGGGACCTCCTACGAGCAGTACTTC.

This clonotype was counted ten times or more. This chain uses TRBV4-1 with TRBJ2-6; tentatively, D is TRBD2 (5 bases). Germline CDR1 is MGHRA and CDR2 is YSYEKL. Trimming shortened V by 1 base and J by 0 bases, and 16 bases separated the two germline ends. The CDR3 has 19 residues. CDR3 DNA: TGCGCCAGCAGCCAAGTTGGTCTAGCAGACGTCTCTGGGGCCAACGTCCTGACTTTC. Its translation is CASSQVGLADVSGANVLTF.

This clonotype was observed once. A much larger clone differs from this one at a single base, so this may be a read error. This rearrangement joins TRBV6-1 to TRBJ2-7; D gene uncertain. The CDR3 is made up of 12 amino acids. Germline loops: CDR1 MNHNS, CDR2 SASEGT. V was cut by 8 bases and J by 6 bases, with 14 bases left in between. The CDR3 coding sequence is TGTGCCAGCGGAGAGCTCCACTGCGAGCAGTACTTC. It specifies CASGELHCEQYF.

This clonotype was seen more than once but under ten times. This chain connects TRBV6-5 to TRBJ2-7; 8 nucleotides match TRBD2. Germline values: CDR1 MNHEY, CDR2 SVGAGI. The V gene end was trimmed by 6 bases and the J gene end by 1 base; junction bases not matched to a gene: 8. This CDR3 has 15 residues. CDR3 residues: CASRPGGEGSYEQYF. CDR3 in DNA: TGTGCCAGCAGACCCGGGGGGGAAGGGTCCTACGAGCAGTACTTC.

With respect to this clonotype: The junction differs from germline at one of its ends, possibly a read error. In DNA form, the CDR3 reads TGTGCCAGCAACTTAAGCCTATCAGGGGGCCGGGACATTCAATACTTC. Amino acid sequence: CASNLSLSGGRDIQYF. V usage is TRBV11-2 and J usage is TRBJ2-4; 8 bases are a match to TRBD1. Germline CDR1 is SGHAT and CDR2 is FQNNGV. This CDR3 has 16 residues.

This clonotype came up a few times. This chain joins TRBV5-1 and TRBJ1-3; D is ambiguous. The CDR3 runs 14 residues. Germline values: CDR1 SGHRS, CDR2 YFSETQ. Trimming stripped 0 bases from V and 0 bases from J, with 4 bases between. In nucleotides, the CDR3 is TGCGCCAGCAGCTTGGACAGCTCTGGAAACACCATATATTTT. This encodes CASSLDSSGNTIYF.

Points on this clonotype: A much larger clone sits a single nucleotide away, making a read error possible. This sequence joins TRBV28 and TRBJ1-1, with TRBD1 identical over 7 bases. J gave up 0 bases and V 6 bases, and 16 bases lay outside the gene matches. In germline, CDR1 is MDHEN, CDR2 SYDVKM. The CDR3 contains 18 residues. The CDR3 sequence: CASRYPVNDRDLNTEAFF. CDR3 nucleotide sequence: TGTGCCAGCAGATACCCTGTAAATGACAGGGACCTGAACACTGAAGCTTTCTTT.

The rearrangement links TRBV14 to TRBJ2-7; 7 bases agree with TRBD2. CDR3 length equals 17 residues. Trimming at V came to 1 base and at J to 3 bases, leaving 12 bases not matched to a gene. Per germline, CDR1 SGHDN and CDR2 FVKESK. Written as DNA, the CDR3 is TGTGCCAGCAGCCAAGGTATATCGGGCGGGGGACTCTACGAGCAGTACTTC. It translates to CASSQGISGGGLYEQYF.

The chain recombines TRBV12-3 or TRBV12-4 with TRBJ1-5; D is unclear. The V end was cut by 2 bases, the J end by 0 bases, with 8 bases between. This CDR3 region has 15 residues. The CDR3 DNA reads as TGTGCCAGCAGTTTATACGCAGGTAGCAATCAGCCCCAGCATTTT. Translating gives CASSLYAGSNQPQHF.

Notes on this clonotype: An end of the junction differs from the germline gene, which may be a read error. The rearrangement joins TRBV11-2 to TRBJ2-2; D call uncertain. Germline CDR1 reads SGHAT; CDR2 reads FQNNGV. CDR3 length: 13 amino acids. The CDR3 bases are TGTGCCAGCAGGTTAGTTAGGTTCGGGGAGCTGTTTTTT. This translates into CASRLVRFGELFF.

About this clonotype: Given a much more abundant clone one base away, this may be a read error. The V call is TRBV6-1, the J call TRBJ2-1; 9 nucleotides agree with TRBD1. The CDR3 runs 16 residues. Unmatched junction bases numbered 13, after V lost 5 bases and J lost 8 bases. Germline-derived CDR1 and CDR2 are MNHNS and SASEGT. CDR3 sequence: CASSSRDRGSLDEQFF. For the CDR3, the DNA is TGTGCCAGCAGTTCCCGAGACAGGGGGAGTCTTGATGAGCAGTTCTTC.

Details on this clonotype: A much larger clone lies one base from this, so it may be a read error. The rearrangement uses TRBV10-3 and TRBJ2-7; the D call may be TRBD1 or TRBD2 (5 bases each). Per the germline V gene, CDR1 is ENHRY and CDR2 is SYGVKD. There are 13 residues in the CDR3. The CDR3 protein is CAICEGLDNEQYF. Here the CDR3 DNA reads TGTGCCATCTGTGAGGGGCTAGACAACGAGCAGTACTTC.

Regarding this clonotype: The junction shows a germline mismatch at one end, possibly a read error. The V and J genes are TRBV6-2 or TRBV6-3 and TRBJ2-1, with a weak D call TRBD1 (5 bases). This CDR3 comprises 17 residues. Germline CDR1 MNHEY, CDR2 SVGEGT. The CDR3 reads CASSRSARVSFYNEQSF. The CDR3 DNA follows: TGTGCCAGCAGCCGTTCGGCCAGGGTCTCTTTTTACAATGAGCAGTCCTTC.

About this clonotype: A read error is likely, as this CDR3 ends without the conserved phenylalanine or tryptophan. The J gene is TRBJ2-7, the V gene TRBV6-5; the match to TRBD2 covers 12 bases. CDR1 is MNHEY and CDR2 is SVGAGI in the germline V gene. The CDR3 spans 17 residues. CDR3: CASSYQAPGLAGYGQYL. The CDR3 region has the DNA TGTGCCAGCAGTTACCAAGCCCCGGGACTAGCGGGCTACGGGCAGTACCTC.

Points on this clonotype: Germline is not matched at one junction end, which may reflect a read error. The rearrangement uses TRBV11-2 and TRBJ2-2; weak D call: TRBD2 (5 bases). This CDR3 comprises 11 residues. The germline gives CDR1 SGHAT, CDR2 FQNNGV. CDR3 sequence (DNA): TGTGTCAGCAGCTTCACCGGGGAACTATTTTTT. Protein: CVSSFTGELFF.

The table lists this clonotype with a count of one. This chain joins TRBV28 and TRBJ2-3; D is ambiguous. The germline V gene has CDR1 MDHEN and CDR2 SYDVKM. The CDR3 extends over 15 amino acids. V dropped 1 base and J dropped 0 bases, with 8 bases sitting between them. The CDR3 is CASSLSPRSTDTQYF. The DNA for the CDR3 is TGTGCCAGCAGTTTATCCCCGAGGAGCACAGATACGCAGTATTTT. The variable domain in full, with the rest retrieved from reference TRBV28 and TRBJ2-3, is DVKVTQSSRYLVKRTGEKVFLECVQDMDHENMFWYRQDPGLGLRLIYFSYDVKMKEKGDIPEGYSVSREKKERFSLILESASTNQTSMYLCASSLSPRSTDTQYFGPGTRLTVL.

About this clonotype: This likely comes from a read error, as the CDR3 has no conserved phenylalanine or tryptophan at its end. The J gene is TRBJ2-7, the V gene TRBV6-1; the D is unclear. This CDR3 has 15 residues. Trimming left V 2 bases short and J 3 bases short, with 14 bases between. Germline values: CDR1 MNHNS, CDR2 SASEGT. The CDR3 loop reads CASSELFAQHYEQYL. The CDR3 DNA sequence: TGTGCCAGCAGTGAACTGTTTGCACAGCACTACGAGCAGTACTTA.

About this clonotype itself: This CDR3 is missing its conserved last phenylalanine or tryptophan, likely due to a read error. The rearrangement uses TRBV11-2 and TRBJ2-7, with D perhaps given as TRBD1 or TRBD2 (6 bases each). The CDR3 has 18 amino acids. Germline lookup yields CDR1 SGHAT and CDR2 FQNNGV. With 10 bases removed from V and 0 bases from J, the gap between germline ends came to 28 bases. DNA for the CDR3: TGTGCCACTAGCCCATTCCTTAGGGGGGACGGTAACTCCTACGAGCAGTACATC. As protein: CATSPFLRGDGNSYEQYI.